These T cell receptor beta chains were read from a single sample in a study of blood T cell repertoires in COVID-19. Repertoires were generated with immunoSEQ multiplex PCR, while TCRdb's copy carries only in-frame clones and drops some. The table has roughly 200,000 clones, roughly 83% seen once; the top ten hold 6.5% to 7.5%. Sequencing was carried out using peripheral blood. These receptors were taken from a middle-aged woman with COVID-19, enrolled during active disease. Each CDR3 is given with its conserved first and last residue. Fields, in order: CDR3 protein, CDR3 DNA, V gene, J gene, clone size, D gene, CDR3 length. D genes are given only for firm matches. Some rows have no size entry. The others give once, few or many, or a class for an expanded clone.

CDR3: CSVQRGGTDTQYF; DNA: TGCAGCGTTCAGCGGGGCGGCACAGATACGCAGTATTTT; V: TRBV29-1; J: TRBJ2-3; size: NA; D: TRBD2; length: 13
CDR3: CASSLEEIKPQHF; DNA: TGTGCCAGCAGCTTGGAGGAGATCAAGCCCCAGCATTTT; V: TRBV5-8; J: TRBJ1-5; size: NA; D: NA; length: 13
CDR3: CASSKWDHRGGDQPQHF; DNA: TGTGCCAGCAGCAAATGGGACCACAGGGGTGGGGATCAGCCCCAGCATTTT; V: TRBV21-1; J: TRBJ1-5; size: NA; D: NA; length: 17
CDR3: CASSMASGGQFF; DNA: TGTGCCAGCAGTATGGCTAGCGGGGGGCAGTTCTTC; V: TRBV27; J: TRBJ2-1; size: NA; D: TRBD2; length: 12
CDR3: CASSLARSDTQYF; DNA: TGTGCCAGCAGCTTAGCTCGTTCAGATACGCAGTATTTT; V: TRBV7-2; J: TRBJ2-3; size: NA; D: NA; length: 13
CDR3: CASSPQGANEKLFF; DNA: TGTGCCAGCAGCCCACAGGGGGCGAATGAAAAACTGTTTTTT; V: TRBV11-2; J: TRBJ1-4; size: NA; D: TRBD1; length: 14
CDR3: CASSFRSGPKSYEQYF; DNA: TGTGCCAGCAGCTTCCGATCAGGGCCGAAATCCTACGAGCAGTACTTC; V: TRBV5-4; J: TRBJ2-7; size: NA; D: NA; length: 16
CDR3: CSAGRDLSIQYF; DNA: TGCAGCGCTGGGCGGGACTTGAGCATTCAGTACTTC; V: TRBV29-1; J: TRBJ2-4; size: NA; D: NA; length: 12
CDR3: CSVDGTSGRNNEQFF; DNA: TGCAGCGTCGATGGGACTAGCGGGAGAAACAATGAGCAGTTCTTC; V: TRBV29-1; J: TRBJ2-1; size: NA; D: TRBD2; length: 15
CDR3: CSAQGGNTEAFF; DNA: TGCAGCGCTCAAGGGGGGAACACTGAAGCTTTCTTT; V: TRBV29-1; J: TRBJ1-1; size: NA; D: NA; length: 12
CDR3: CASSRAVAYSGNTIYF; DNA: TGTGCCAGCAGCCGAGCTGTCGCGTACTCTGGAAACACCATATATTTT; V: TRBV7-9; J: TRBJ1-3; size: NA; D: NA; length: 16
CDR3: CAGSLAVRNYGYTF; DNA: TGTGCCGGCAGCTTAGCGGTCAGGAACTATGGCTACACCTTC; V: TRBV11-2; J: TRBJ1-2; size: NA; D: NA; length: 14
CDR3: CASMSANYGYTF; DNA: TGTGCCAGCATGTCAGCTAACTATGGCTACACCTTC; V: TRBV12-3/TRBV12-4; J: TRBJ1-2; size: NA; D: NA; length: 12
CDR3: CASRTTGTGGEKLFF; DNA: TGTGCAAGTCGCACAACCGGGACAGGGGGTGAAAAACTGTTTTTT; V: TRBV12-2; J: TRBJ1-4; size: NA; D: NA; length: 15
CDR3: CASSFSGFSGNTIYF; DNA: TGTGCCAGCAGCTTTTCGGGGTTCTCTGGAAACACCATATATTTT; V: TRBV5-5; J: TRBJ1-3; size: NA; D: NA; length: 15
CDR3: CSVEGRQGYEQYF; DNA: TGCAGCGTTGAAGGCCGGCAGGGCTACGAGCAGTACTTC; V: TRBV29-1; J: TRBJ2-7; size: NA; D: NA; length: 13
CDR3: CASRPTGSGNTIYF; DNA: TGCGCCAGCAGGCCTACAGGATCCGGAAACACCATATATTTT; V: TRBV5-1; J: TRBJ1-3; size: NA; D: NA; length: 14
CDR3: CASSPQQGITEKLFF; DNA: TGTGCCAGCAGCCCCCAACAGGGGATTACTGAAAAACTGTTTTTT; V: TRBV6-5; J: TRBJ1-4; size: NA; D: TRBD1; length: 15
CDR3: CASSSGQGGGEKLFF; DNA: TGTGCCAGCAGCTCAGGACAGGGCGGTGGTGAAAAACTGTTTTTT; V: TRBV11-2; J: TRBJ1-4; size: NA; D: TRBD1; length: 15
CDR3: CASSYTTGYLYEQYF; DNA: TGTGCCAGCAGTTACACTACAGGGTACTTGTACGAGCAGTACTTC; V: TRBV6-5; J: TRBJ2-7; size: medium-sized; D: NA; length: 15
CDR3: CASSGRSGGVNEQFF; DNA: TGTGCCAGCAGCGGGCGTAGCGGGGGGGTCAATGAGCAGTTCTTC; V: TRBV9; J: TRBJ2-1; size: NA; D: TRBD2; length: 15